The clone carrying this TCR beta chain was seen only once. Roughly 0.5 to 1 ug RNA was reverse transcribed with random hexamers. Amplification of TCR beta CDR3 by immunoSEQ multiplex PCR spanned 54 Vbeta and 13 Jbeta. TCRdb itself ran the immunoSEQ multiplex PCR reads through MiXCR, one entry per CDR3 protein. The table includes around 150,000 distinct CDR3 sequences, 85% to 95% detected once. Sequencing targeted TCR beta in blood CD8+ and CD4+ T cells. These data belong to a study of CD8 T cells in Susac syndrome. The sequencing input was CD4+ T cells from PBMCs. The clonotype originates from a human donor in good health.

Written as DNA, the CDR3 is TGTGCCAGCAGTGAAACCGGGACAAGGGGGAGAAACATTCAGTACTTC. It specifies CASSETGTRGRNIQYF. V usage is TRBV6-1 and J usage is TRBJ2-4; the D gene is possibly TRBD1 (6 bases). The V gene's germline CDR1 is MNHNS and CDR2 SASEGT. Trimming removed 2 bases from V and 6 bases from J, with 17 bases in between. The CDR3 has 16 amino acids.